This T cell receptor (beta chain) originates from a study of T cells in Graves' hyperthyroidism and ophthalmopathy. This clonotype was detected many times. Antigen specificity is unknown. Whole-study findings and limits: Blood held most thyroid clonotypes expanded above 0.001 frequency. From stable hyperthyroidism, ophthalmopathy was set apart by a 13 V-J model.

The junction had 9 bases not matched to a gene; V was cut back by 4 bases and J by 7 bases. Germline lookup yields CDR1 SNHLY and CDR2 FYNNEI. CDR3 length: 15 amino acids. Newly diagnosed hyperthyroidism patients aged 18 to 65 years had disease lasting under 2 months. What was amplified from RNA transcripts were TCR beta CDR3 regions. Carried out on the TCR CDR3, a first-round RT-PCR used the HTBI primer set. Each CDR3 protein is one row after TCRdb ran MiXCR on the multiplex PCR reads. Of some 210,000 distinct CDR3 sequences listed, 15% to 20% were seen once; the top ten hold around 50%. This clonotype was sampled from a man aged 50 to 59 with Graves' hyperthyroidism. This chain links TRBV2 with TRBJ2-1; the match to TRBD2 covers 8 bases. Sequenced: blood. CDR3 loop: CASSGSSGSHNEQFF. CDR3 coding DNA: TGTGCCAGCAGTGGTTCAAGCGGGAGTCATAATGAGCAGTTCTTC.